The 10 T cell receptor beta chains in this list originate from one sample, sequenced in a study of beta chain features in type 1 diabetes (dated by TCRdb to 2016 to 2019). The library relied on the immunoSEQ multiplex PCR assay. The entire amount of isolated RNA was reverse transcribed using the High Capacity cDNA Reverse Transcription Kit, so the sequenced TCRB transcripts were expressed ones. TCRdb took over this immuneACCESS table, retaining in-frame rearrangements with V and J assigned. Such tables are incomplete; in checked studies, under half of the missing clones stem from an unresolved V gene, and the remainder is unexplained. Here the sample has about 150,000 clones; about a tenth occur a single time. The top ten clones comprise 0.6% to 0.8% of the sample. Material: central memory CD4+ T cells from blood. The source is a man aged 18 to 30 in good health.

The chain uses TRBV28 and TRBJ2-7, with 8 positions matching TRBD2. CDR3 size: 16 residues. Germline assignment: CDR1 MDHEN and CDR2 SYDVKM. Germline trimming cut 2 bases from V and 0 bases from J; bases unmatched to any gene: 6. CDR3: CASSLRSGGPSYEQYF. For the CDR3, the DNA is TGTGCCAGCAGTTTAAGGAGCGGGGGACCCTCCTACGAGCAGTACTTC. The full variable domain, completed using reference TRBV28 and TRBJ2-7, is DVKVTQSSRYLVKRTGEKVFLECVQDMDHENMFWYRQDPGLGLRLIYFSYDVKMKEKGDIPEGYSVSREKKERFSLILESASTNQTSMYLCASSLRSGGPSYEQYFGPGTRLTVT.

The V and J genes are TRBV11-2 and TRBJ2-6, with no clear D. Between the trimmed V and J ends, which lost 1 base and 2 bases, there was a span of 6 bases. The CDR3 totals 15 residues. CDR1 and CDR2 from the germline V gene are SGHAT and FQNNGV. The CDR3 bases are TGTGCCAGCAGCTTAGCAGGAACTGGGGCCAACGTCCTGACTTTC. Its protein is CASSLAGTGANVLTF.

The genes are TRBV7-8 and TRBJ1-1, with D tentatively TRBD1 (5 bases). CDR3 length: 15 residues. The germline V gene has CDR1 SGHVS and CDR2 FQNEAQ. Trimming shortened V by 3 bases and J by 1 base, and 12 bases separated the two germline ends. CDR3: CASSLGGAGNTEAFF. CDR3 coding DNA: TGTGCCAGCAGCTTGGGGGGTGCTGGGAACACTGAAGCTTTCTTT.

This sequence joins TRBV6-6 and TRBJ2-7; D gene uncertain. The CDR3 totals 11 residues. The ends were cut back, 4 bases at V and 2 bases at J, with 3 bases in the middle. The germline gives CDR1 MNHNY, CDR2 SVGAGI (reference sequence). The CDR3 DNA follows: TGTGCCAGCAGTTCTGCCTACGAGCAGTACTTC. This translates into CASSSAYEQYF.

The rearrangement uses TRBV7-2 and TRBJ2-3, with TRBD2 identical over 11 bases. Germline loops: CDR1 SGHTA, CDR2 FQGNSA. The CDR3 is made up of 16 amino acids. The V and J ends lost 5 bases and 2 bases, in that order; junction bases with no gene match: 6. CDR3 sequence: CASSQGLAEYTDTQYF. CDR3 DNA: TGTGCCAGCAGCCAGGGACTAGCGGAGTACACAGATACGCAGTATTTT.

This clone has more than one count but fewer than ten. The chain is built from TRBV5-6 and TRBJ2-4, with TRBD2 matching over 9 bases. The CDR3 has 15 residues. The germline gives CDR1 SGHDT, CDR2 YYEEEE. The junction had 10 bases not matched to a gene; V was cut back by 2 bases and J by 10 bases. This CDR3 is CASSLGKRGAGIQYF. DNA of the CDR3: TGTGCCAGCAGCTTAGGAAAGCGGGGGGCAGGGATTCAGTACTTC.

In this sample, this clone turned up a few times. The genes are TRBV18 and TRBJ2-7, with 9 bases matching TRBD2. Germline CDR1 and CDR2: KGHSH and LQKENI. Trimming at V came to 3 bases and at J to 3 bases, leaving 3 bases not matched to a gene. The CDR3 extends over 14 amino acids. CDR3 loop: CASSPDSGSYEQYF. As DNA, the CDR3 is TGTGCCAGCTCACCGGATAGCGGGAGCTACGAGCAGTACTTC.

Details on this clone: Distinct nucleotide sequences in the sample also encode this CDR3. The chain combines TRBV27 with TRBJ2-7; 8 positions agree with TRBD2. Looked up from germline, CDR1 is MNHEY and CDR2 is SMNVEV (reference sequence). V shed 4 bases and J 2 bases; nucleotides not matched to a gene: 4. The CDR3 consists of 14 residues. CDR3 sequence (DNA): TGTGCCAGCAGTTCCCGGGGGGGCCCCTACGAGCAGTACTTC. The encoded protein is CASSSRGGPYEQYF.

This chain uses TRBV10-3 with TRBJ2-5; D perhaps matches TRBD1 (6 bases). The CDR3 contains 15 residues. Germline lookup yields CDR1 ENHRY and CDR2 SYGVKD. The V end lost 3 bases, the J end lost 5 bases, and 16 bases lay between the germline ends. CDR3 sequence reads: CAISENAGVRETQYF. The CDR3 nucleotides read TGTGCCATCAGTGAAAATGCAGGGGTAAGGGAGACCCAGTACTTC.

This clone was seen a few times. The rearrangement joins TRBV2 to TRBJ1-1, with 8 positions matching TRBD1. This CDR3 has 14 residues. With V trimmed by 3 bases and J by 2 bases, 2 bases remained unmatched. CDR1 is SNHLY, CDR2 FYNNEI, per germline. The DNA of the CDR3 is TGTGCCAGCAGTGATGGACAGGGTAACACTGAAGCTTTCTTT. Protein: CASSDGQGNTEAFF.